This T cell receptor (beta chain) was captured in a study of beta chain features in type 1 diabetes. This CDR3 spans 15 amino acids. V lost 1 base and J 3 bases, leaving 9 bases between the germline ends. CDR1 is SGHTA and CDR2 is FQGNSA in the germline V gene. The study's findings and limits: Among patients with Type 1 diabetes, TCRB CDR3s were moderately but significantly shorter in every one of the four CD4+ subsets. The similarity of naive, central memory and Treg TCRB repertoires appeared greater among patients than among healthy donors. More deletions and fewer insertions at VDJ junctions were seen in type 1 diabetes patients. The cDNA sequencing approach could over-represent high-TCR-expressing cells.

This clone showed up just a few times. Its antigen is unidentified. Expressed TCRB transcripts were sequenced because the entire RNA isolate underwent reverse transcription. This table comes from immunoSEQ multiplex PCR, and its TCRdb copy is limited to in-frame clones, with some not included. The data hold a few hundred thousand clones, with 16% observed a single time. Isolation of CD4+ naive, central memory, regulatory and stem cell-like memory cells was achieved by sorting via CD45RO/CCR7/CD25/CD127/CD95/CD27. Sequenced sample: naive CD4+ T cells from blood. The V call is TRBV7-2, the J call TRBJ1-4, with no clear D. This receptor was identified in a man aged 30-40 years with type 1 diabetes. CDR3 nucleotides: TGTGCCAGCAGCTTAGGGGCAGGCTCTAATGAAAAACTGTTTTTT. As protein: CASSLGAGSNEKLFF.